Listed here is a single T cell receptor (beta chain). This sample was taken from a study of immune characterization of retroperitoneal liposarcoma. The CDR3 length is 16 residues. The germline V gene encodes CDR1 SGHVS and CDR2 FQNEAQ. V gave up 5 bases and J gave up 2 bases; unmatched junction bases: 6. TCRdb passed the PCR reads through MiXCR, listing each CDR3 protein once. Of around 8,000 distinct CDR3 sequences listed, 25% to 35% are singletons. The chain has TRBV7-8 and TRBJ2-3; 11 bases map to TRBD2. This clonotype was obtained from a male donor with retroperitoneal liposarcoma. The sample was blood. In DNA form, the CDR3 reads TGTGCCAGCAGCCCGAGGACTAGCGGGCTCACAGATACGCAGTATTTT. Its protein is CASSPRTSGLTDTQYF. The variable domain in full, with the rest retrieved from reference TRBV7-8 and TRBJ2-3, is GAGVSQSPRYKVAKRGQDVALRCDPISGHVSLFWYQQALGQGPEFLTYFQNEAQLDKSGLPSDRFFAERPEGSVSTLKIQRTQQEDSAVYLCASSPRTSGLTDTQYFGPGTRLTVL.